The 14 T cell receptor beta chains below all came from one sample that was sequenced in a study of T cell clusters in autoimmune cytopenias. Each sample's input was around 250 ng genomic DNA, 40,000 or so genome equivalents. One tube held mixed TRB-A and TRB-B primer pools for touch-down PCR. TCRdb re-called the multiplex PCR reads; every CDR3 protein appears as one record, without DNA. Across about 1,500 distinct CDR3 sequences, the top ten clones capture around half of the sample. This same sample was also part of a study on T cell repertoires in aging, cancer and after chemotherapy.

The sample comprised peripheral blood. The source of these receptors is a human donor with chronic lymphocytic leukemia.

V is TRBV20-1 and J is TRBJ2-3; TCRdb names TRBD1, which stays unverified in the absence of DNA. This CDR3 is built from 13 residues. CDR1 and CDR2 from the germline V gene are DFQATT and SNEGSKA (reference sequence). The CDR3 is CSVPPGYTDTQYF.

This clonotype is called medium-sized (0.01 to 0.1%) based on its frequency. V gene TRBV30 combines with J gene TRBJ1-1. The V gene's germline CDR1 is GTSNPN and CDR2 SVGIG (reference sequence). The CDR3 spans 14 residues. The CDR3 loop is CAWSKGQIPTEAFF.

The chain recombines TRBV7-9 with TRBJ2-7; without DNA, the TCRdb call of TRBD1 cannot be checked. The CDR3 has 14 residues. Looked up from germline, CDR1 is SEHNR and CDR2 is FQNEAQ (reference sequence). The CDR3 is CASTRTGQAYEQYF. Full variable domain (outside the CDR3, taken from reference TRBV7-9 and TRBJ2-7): DTGVSQNPRHKITKRGQNVTFRCDPISEHNRLYWYRQTLGQGPEFLTYFQNEAQLEKSRLLSDRFSAERPKGSFSTLEIQRTEQGDSAMYLCASTRTGQAYEQYFGPGTRLTVT.

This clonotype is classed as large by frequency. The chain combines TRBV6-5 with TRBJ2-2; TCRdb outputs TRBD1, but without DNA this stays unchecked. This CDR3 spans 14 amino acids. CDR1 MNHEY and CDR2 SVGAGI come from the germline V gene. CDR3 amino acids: CASAGTVDTGELFF.

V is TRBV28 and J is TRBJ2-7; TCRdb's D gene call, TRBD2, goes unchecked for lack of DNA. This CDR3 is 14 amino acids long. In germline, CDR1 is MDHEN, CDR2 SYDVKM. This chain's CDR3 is CASKGTSGSYEQYF.

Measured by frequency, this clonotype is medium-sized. CDR3 amino acids: CATSEVGPKETQYF. The gene calls are TRBV24-1 and TRBJ2-5; TCRdb gives TRBD2 as the D gene, but with no DNA this cannot be confirmed. The length of the CDR3 is 14 residues. Germline V gene sequence: CDR1 KGHDR, CDR2 SFDVKD.

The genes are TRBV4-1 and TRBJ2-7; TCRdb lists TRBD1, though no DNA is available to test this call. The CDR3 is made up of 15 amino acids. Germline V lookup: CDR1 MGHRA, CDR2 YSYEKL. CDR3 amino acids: CASSQVPGAPYEQYF.

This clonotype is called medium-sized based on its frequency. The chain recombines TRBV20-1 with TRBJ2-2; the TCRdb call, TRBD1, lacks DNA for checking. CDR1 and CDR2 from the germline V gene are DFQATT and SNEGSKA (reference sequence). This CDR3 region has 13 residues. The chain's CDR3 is CSVGEGDGGELFF.

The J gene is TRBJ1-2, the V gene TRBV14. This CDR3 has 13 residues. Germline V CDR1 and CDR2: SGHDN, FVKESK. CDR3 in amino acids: CASSLTAYYGYTF.

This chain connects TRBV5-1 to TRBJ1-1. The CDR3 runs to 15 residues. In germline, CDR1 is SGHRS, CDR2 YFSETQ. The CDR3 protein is CASSLRSTGNTEAFF.

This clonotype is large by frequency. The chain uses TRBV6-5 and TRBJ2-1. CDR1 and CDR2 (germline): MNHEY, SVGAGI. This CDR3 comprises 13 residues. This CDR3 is CASSYAEGNEQFF.

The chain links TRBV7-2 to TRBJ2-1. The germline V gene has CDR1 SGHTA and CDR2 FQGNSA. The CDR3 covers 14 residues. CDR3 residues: CASSFQNKFNEQFF.

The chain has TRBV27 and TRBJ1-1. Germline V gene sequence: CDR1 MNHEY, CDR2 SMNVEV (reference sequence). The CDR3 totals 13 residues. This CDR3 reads CASSLKGSTEAFF.

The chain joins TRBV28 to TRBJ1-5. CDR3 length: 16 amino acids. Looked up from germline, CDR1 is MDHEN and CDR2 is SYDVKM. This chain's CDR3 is CASSFKDPYSNQPQHF.